This T cell receptor beta chain was sequenced during a study of T cells after yellow fever vaccination. Across the study: Low-cell-number fractions were prepared with SMART-Seq v4 Ultra Low Input. Study-wide findings and caveats: Abundant clonotypes from the bulk population could have been carried over as contaminants into FACS-sorted repertoires. The booster saw the reappearance of most primary-vaccination clones (about 95% CD4, 88% CD8).

A few counts support this clonotype. Its antigen is as yet unknown. CDR1 SQVTM and CDR2 ANQGSEA come from the germline V gene. The CDR3 spans 13 residues. V lost 7 bases to trimming and J lost 0 bases, with 9 bases between them. TCRdb passed the 5' RACE reads through MiXCR, listing each CDR3 protein once. The sample contains about 550,000 distinct CDR3 sequences, 15% to 20% of which appear only once. The specimen was PBMCs, collected 15 days after the yellow fever booster vaccination. This chain links TRBV29-1 with TRBJ2-2; TRBD1 might be the D (5 bases). The origin of this receptor is a man under 40 who received the YFV17D yellow fever vaccine. The CDR3 DNA reads TGCAGCGCGGACAAGACGAACACCGGGGAGCTGTTTTTT. As protein: CSADKTNTGELFF.